Below are 15 T cell receptor beta chains sequenced from a single sample in a study of blood T cell repertoires in COVID-19. Clones were read by immunoSEQ multiplex PCR, and TCRdb kept only the in-frame ones, dropping some. This repertoire shows about 83,000 clones, 87% found once; its top ten account for over 2.5%. The material sequenced was peripheral blood. Every receptor here comes from a woman in her forties or fifties with active or convalescent COVID-19.

J is TRBJ2-7 and V is TRBV7-2; 12 bases fit TRBD2. V trimming: 5 bases; J trimming: 2 bases; junction bases outside the gene matches: 7. The germline V gene has CDR1 SGHTA and CDR2 FQGNSA. This CDR3 region has 16 residues. The CDR3 spells CASSLSSGGATYEQYF. The CDR3 DNA follows: TGTGCCAGCAGCCTATCTAGCGGGGGGGCCACCTACGAGCAGTACTTC. Drawing the rest from reference TRBV7-2 and TRBJ2-7, the complete variable domain is GAGVSQSPSNKVTEKGKDVELRCDPISGHTALYWYRQSLGQGLEFLIYFQGNSAPDKSGLPSDRFSAERTGGSVSTLTIQRTQQEDSAVYLCASSLSSGGATYEQYFGPGTRLTVT.

The table lists this clone with a few counts. V is TRBV6-2 or TRBV6-3 and J is TRBJ2-7; 7 nucleotides line up with TRBD1. CDR3 length: 15 residues. Germline V lookup: CDR1 MNHEY, CDR2 SVGEGT. Trimming removed 6 bases from V and 3 bases from J; junction bases left unmatched: 11. CDR3 region: CASSPARTGFYEQYF. The CDR3 DNA follows: TGTGCCAGCAGCCCCGCTAGGACAGGATTCTACGAGCAGTACTTC.

The chain joins TRBV3-1 (or the pseudogene TRBV3-2) to TRBJ2-3, with D possibly being TRBD2 (6 bases). V was pared by 4 bases and J by 6 bases, with 14 bases between. Germline V gene sequence: CDR1 LGHDT, CDR2 YNNKEL (reference sequence). The CDR3 runs to 14 residues. The CDR3 is CASSLGLLTDTQYF. Written as DNA, the CDR3 is TGTGCCAGCAGCCTGGGACTCCTCACCGATACGCAGTATTTT.

The chain uses TRBV19 and TRBJ2-7; possibly TRBD2 for D (6 bases). CDR3 length: 15 residues. From germline, CDR1 is LNHDA and CDR2 SQIVND (reference sequence). V gave up 5 bases and J gave up 7 bases, with 21 bases separating them. The CDR3 DNA reads TGTGCCAGTAGTTTCTCGGCGCAGGGAGGTTGGGAGCAGTACTTC. This gives the protein CASSFSAQGGWEQYF. Using reference TRBV19 and TRBJ2-7 for the parts outside the CDR3, the full variable domain is DGGITQSPKYLFRKEGQNVTLSCEQNLNHDAMYWYRQDPGQGLRLIYYSQIVNDFQKGDIAEGYSVSREKKESFPLTVTSAQKNPTAFYLCASSFSAQGGWEQYFGPGTRLTVT.

The chain uses TRBV6-5 and TRBJ2-1; a possible D gene is TRBD1 (6 bases). The V gene's germline CDR1 is MNHEY and CDR2 SVGAGI. V gave up 6 bases and J gave up 5 bases, with 11 bases separating them. CDR3 size: 13 residues. The CDR3 is CASRDSLHNEQFF. The CDR3 coding sequence is TGTGCCAGCAGGGACAGTTTACACAATGAGCAGTTCTTC.

The chain employs TRBV3-1 (or the pseudogene TRBV3-2) and TRBJ1-1, with 9 positions matching TRBD1. Unmatched junction bases numbered 12, after V lost 6 bases and J lost 4 bases. Germline CDR1 LGHDT, CDR2 YNNKEL (reference sequence). There are 16 residues in the CDR3. This CDR3 is CASSPDRGAGSTEAFF. The CDR3 nucleotides are TGTGCCAGCAGTCCAGACAGGGGGGCGGGGAGCACTGAAGCTTTCTTT.

The genes are TRBV4-1 and TRBJ2-1, with TRBD2 matching 11 bases. The germline V gene encodes CDR1 MGHRA and CDR2 YSYEKL. The CDR3 totals 17 residues. V was clipped by 0 bases and J by 7 bases; unmatched bases: 8. The CDR3 is CASSQEPLAGAINEQFF. Here the CDR3 DNA reads TGCGCCAGCAGCCAAGAGCCACTAGCGGGGGCTATTAATGAGCAGTTCTTC.

The rearrangement joins TRBV5-1 to TRBJ2-3; 7 bases map to TRBD2. Germline trimming cut 4 bases from V and 5 bases from J; bases unmatched to any gene: 7. The V gene's germline CDR1 is SGHRS and CDR2 YFSETQ. The CDR3 loop spans 14 amino acids. CDR3 region: CASSAGVAKDTQYF. CDR3 in DNA: TGCGCCAGCAGCGCGGGAGTAGCGAAAGATACGCAGTATTTT.

The V gene is TRBV18, the J gene TRBJ1-3, with TRBD1 matching 8 bases. This CDR3 has 13 residues. The ends lost 8 bases at V and 2 bases at J; junction bases unmatched: 2. CDR1 and CDR2 (germline): KGHSH, LQKENI. This CDR3 reads CASKQGAGNTIYF. CDR3 in DNA: TGTGCCAGCAAACAGGGGGCTGGAAACACCATATATTTT.

CDR3 amino acids: CASSQFQVTGELFF. In DNA form, the CDR3 reads TGCGCCAGCAGCCAATTCCAGGTCACCGGGGAGCTGTTTTTT. The chain is built from TRBV4-3 and TRBJ2-2; D not resolved. The CDR3 length is 14 residues. V was shortened by 2 bases and J by 4 bases, with 8 bases between the two germline ends. The V gene's germline CDR1 is LGHNA and CDR2 YSLEER.

The V gene is TRBV10-3, the J gene TRBJ1-5; D is uncertain. This CDR3 spans 15 amino acids. The V gene lost 3 bases and the J gene lost 3 bases, with 12 bases spanning the gap. Germline V gene sequence: CDR1 ENHRY, CDR2 SYGVKD. CDR3 in DNA: TGTGCCATCAGTGAAAGAGGATTTCTCAATCAGCCCCAGCATTTT. It yields the protein CAISERGFLNQPQHF.

V and J are TRBV19 and TRBJ1-1; D not certain. The CDR3 is 14 amino acids. CDR1 and CDR2 from the germline V gene are LNHDA and SQIVND (reference sequence). V was shortened by 5 bases and J by 0 bases, with 10 bases between the two germline ends. The CDR3 region has the DNA TGTGCCAGTAGTCGGGATCCGATGAACACTGAAGCTTTCTTT. Its protein product is CASSRDPMNTEAFF.

The V call is TRBV7-9, the J call TRBJ2-3, with 9 bases lining up with TRBD1. There are 13 residues in the CDR3. V dropped 4 bases and J dropped 9; count of bases not matched to a gene: 5. Germline CDR1 SEHNR, CDR2 FQNEAQ (reference sequence). This chain's CDR3 is CASSSPGQGTQYF. For the CDR3, the DNA is TGTGCCAGCAGCTCCCCGGGACAGGGAACGCAGTATTTT.

The V call is TRBV7-9, the J call TRBJ1-6; D is possibly TRBD1 (5 bases). The CDR3 totals 15 residues. CDR1 SEHNR and CDR2 FQNEAQ come from the germline V gene (reference sequence). V lost 7 bases and J 10 bases, leaving 20 bases between the germline ends. The chain's CDR3 is CASMGGSGLASPLHF. In DNA form, the CDR3 reads TGTGCCAGCATGGGGGGTAGCGGGTTGGCGTCACCCCTCCACTTT.

The chain is built from TRBV30 and TRBJ1-4; 9 bases align to TRBD1. The ends lost 0 bases at V and 9 bases at J; junction bases unmatched: 8. The CDR3 has 15 amino acids. Germline assignment: CDR1 GTSNPN and CDR2 SVGIG (reference sequence). CDR3 sequence (DNA): TGTGCCTGGAGTGTAACGGGACAGGGTGTCAAAAAACTGTTTTTT. This sequence encodes CAWSVTGQGVKKLFF.